The entry below gives a single T cell receptor (beta chain) sequence along with its context. In the source study's methods: Reference gene primer amplification gave nucleated cell count estimates. Using immunoSEQ multiplex PCR, the repertoire was profiled, and TCRdb retains in-frame clones only, with some absent. V and J calls and clone size follow that table, whereas D and trimming were derived from the DNA. The sample consists of 200,000 or so clones, 70% to 85% of them appearing once. This sample was included in a study of blood T cell repertoires in COVID-19. Study context: Specimens from acute and convalescent COVID-19 originated in the United States, Italy and Spain. Sources were T cells, B-cell-depleted T cells, or PBMCs; the material itself was cDNA or gDNA.

The CDR3 has 20 amino acids. V was clipped by 0 bases and J by 0 bases; unmatched bases: 14. Germline V CDR1 and CDR2: LGHDT, YNNKEL (reference sequence). Sequencing was carried out using peripheral blood. The V and J genes are TRBV3-1 (or the pseudogene TRBV3-2) and TRBJ2-5, with 9 bases lining up with TRBD2. The sequence derives from a human donor with acute or convalescent COVID-19. The donor label of this sample is uncertain. CDR3 residues: CASSQDRAGGPLKYQETQYF. Written as DNA, the CDR3 is TGTGCCAGCAGCCAAGATCGGGCGGGAGGGCCCCTGAAGTACCAAGAGACCCAGTACTTC.